The sample holds many counts of the clone carrying this T cell receptor (beta chain). What it binds is not known. This sequence may be a read error, since a much larger clone differs from it by one base. The length of the CDR3 is 14 residues. This entry comes from a study of Graves' ophthalmopathy and Graves' hyperthyroidism. Researchers turned away patients with other autoimmune diseases, uncontrolled infections, pregnancy or lactation. Findings of the study overall: A 13-signature model separated ophthalmopathy from stable hyperthyroidism, reaching around 88% sensitivity and less than 83% specificity cross-validated. Ophthalmopathy progression was predicted with roughly 68% sensitivity and approximately 72% specificity.

RNA transcripts were the source from which TCR beta CDR3 regions were amplified. RT-PCR in the first round used HTBI primers; a second-round multiplex PCR followed. TCRdb reprocessed the multiplex PCR reads via MiXCR and lists one record per CDR3 protein. This sample has some 520,000 distinct CDR3 sequences, with around 15% found just once. The chain carries TRBV12-3 or TRBV12-4 and TRBJ2-2; 10 positions match TRBD2. The clonotype comes from a woman aged 25-40 years with Graves' ophthalmopathy. Material for sequencing was blood. CDR3 region: CASSFTSGKGELCF. CDR3 nucleotide sequence: TGTGCCAGCAGTTTTACTAGCGGGAAGGGGGAGCTGTGTTTT.